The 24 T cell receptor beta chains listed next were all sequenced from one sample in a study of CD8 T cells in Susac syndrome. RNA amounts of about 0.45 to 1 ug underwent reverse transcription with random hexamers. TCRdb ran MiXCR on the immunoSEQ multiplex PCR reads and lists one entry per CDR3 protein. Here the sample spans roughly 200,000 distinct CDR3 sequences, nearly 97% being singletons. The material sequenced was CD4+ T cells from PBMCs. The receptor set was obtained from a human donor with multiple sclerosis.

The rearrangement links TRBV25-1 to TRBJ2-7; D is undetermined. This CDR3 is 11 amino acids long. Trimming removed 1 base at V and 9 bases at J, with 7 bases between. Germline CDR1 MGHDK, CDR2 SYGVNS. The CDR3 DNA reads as TGTGCCAGCAGTGAATGGAGTTGGCAGTACTTC. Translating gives CASSEWSWQYF.

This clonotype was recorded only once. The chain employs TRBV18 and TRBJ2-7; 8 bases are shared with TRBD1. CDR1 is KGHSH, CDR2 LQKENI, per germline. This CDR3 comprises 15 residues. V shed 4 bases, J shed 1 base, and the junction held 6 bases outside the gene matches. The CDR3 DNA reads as TGTGCCAGCTCACAAGACAGGGGAATTTCCTACGAGCAGTACTTC. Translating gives CASSQDRGISYEQYF.

The CDR3 nucleotides read TGTGCCAGCTCACCCTTCTCTGGCGAGGGGACCTACGAGCAGTACTTC. It specifies CASSPFSGEGTYEQYF. The chain recombines TRBV18 with TRBJ2-7; D tentatively reads TRBD1 or TRBD2 (5 bases each). The germline gives CDR1 KGHSH, CDR2 LQKENI. V lost 3 bases to trimming and J lost 2 bases, with 17 bases between them. This CDR3 spans 16 amino acids.

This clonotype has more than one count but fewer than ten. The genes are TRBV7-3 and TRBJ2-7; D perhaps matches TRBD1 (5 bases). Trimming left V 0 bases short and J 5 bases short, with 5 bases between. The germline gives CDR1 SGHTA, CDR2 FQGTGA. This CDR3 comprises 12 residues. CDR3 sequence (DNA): TGTGCCAGCAGCTTAACAGGGGACGAGCAGTACTTC. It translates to CASSLTGDEQYF.

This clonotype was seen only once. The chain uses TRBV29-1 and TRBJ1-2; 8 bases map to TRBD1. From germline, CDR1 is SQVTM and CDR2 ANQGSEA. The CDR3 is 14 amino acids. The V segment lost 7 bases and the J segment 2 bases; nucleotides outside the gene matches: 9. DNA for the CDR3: TGCAGCGCCCTTGGCAGGGGGCGGAACTATGGCTACACCTTC. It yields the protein CSALGRGRNYGYTF.

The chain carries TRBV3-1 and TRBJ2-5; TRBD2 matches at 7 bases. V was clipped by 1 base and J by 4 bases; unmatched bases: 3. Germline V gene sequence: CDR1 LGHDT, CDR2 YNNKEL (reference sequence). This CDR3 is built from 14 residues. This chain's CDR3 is CASSQAGGRETQYF. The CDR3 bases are TGTGCCAGCAGCCAAGCGGGCGGGAGAGAGACCCAGTACTTC.

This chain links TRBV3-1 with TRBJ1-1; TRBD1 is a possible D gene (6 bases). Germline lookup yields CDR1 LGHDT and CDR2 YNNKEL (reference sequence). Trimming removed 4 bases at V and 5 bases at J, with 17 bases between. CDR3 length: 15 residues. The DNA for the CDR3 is TGTGCCAGCAGCCCCGGGGGCGCGGTGGGTACTGAAGCTTTCTTT. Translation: CASSPGGAVGTEAFF.

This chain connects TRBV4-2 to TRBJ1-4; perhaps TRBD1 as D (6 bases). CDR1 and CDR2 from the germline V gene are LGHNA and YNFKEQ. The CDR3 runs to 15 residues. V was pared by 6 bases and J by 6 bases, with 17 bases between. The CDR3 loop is CASSYVRDKYEKLFF. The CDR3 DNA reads TGTGCCAGCAGTTACGTCCGGGACAAGTATGAAAAACTGTTTTTT.

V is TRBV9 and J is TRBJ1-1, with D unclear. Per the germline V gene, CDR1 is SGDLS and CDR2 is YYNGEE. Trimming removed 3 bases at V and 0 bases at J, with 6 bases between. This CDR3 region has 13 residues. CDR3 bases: TGTGCCAGCAGCGCAACAGTGAACACTGAAGCTTTCTTT. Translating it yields CASSATVNTEAFF.

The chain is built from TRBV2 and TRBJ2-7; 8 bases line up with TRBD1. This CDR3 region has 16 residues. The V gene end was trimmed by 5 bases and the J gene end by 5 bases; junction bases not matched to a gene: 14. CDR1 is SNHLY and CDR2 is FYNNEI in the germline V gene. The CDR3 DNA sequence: TGTGCCAGCAGTACTAACTTCGGACAGGGTTCCCACGAGCAGTACTTC. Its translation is CASSTNFGQGSHEQYF.

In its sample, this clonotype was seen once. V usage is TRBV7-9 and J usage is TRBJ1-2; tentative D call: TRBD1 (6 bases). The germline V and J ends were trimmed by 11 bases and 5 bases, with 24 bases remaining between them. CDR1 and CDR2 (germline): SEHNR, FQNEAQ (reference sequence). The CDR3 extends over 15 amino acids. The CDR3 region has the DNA TGTGCCTATGGGAAACCGCTAGGGGGGTTATATGGCTACACCTTC. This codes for CAYGKPLGGLYGYTF.

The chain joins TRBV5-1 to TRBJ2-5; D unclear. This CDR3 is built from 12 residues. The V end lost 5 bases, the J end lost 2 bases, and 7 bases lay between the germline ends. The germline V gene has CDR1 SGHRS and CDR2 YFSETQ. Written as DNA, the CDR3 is TGCGCCAGCAGACCATCTCAAGAGACCCAGTACTTC. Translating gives CASRPSQETQYF.

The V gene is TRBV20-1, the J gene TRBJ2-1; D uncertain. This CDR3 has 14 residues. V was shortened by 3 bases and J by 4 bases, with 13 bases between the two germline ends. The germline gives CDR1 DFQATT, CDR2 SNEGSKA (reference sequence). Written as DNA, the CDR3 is TGCAGTGCTAGGTCCCGGGTATCGTACAATGAGCAGTTCTTC. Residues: CSARSRVSYNEQFF.

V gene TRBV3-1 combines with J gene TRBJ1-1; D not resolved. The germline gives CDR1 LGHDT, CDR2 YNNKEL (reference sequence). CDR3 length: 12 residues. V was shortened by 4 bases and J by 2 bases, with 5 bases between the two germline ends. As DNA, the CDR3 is TGTGCCAGCAGCCGGCCCAACACTGAAGCTTTCTTT. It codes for CASSRPNTEAFF. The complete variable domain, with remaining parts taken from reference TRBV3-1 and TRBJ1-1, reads DTAVSQTPKYLVTQMGNDKSIKCEQNLGHDTMYWYKQDSKKFLKIMFSYNNKELIINETVPNRFSPKSPDKAHLNLHINSLELGDSAVYFCASSRPNTEAFFGQGTRLTVV.

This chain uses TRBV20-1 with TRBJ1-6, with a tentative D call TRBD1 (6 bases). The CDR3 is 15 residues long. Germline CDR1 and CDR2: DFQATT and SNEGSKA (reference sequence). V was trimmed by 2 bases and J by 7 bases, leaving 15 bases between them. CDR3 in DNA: TGCAGTGCTAGAATAGCGGGGGCTGTGAATTCACCCCTCCACTTT. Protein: CSARIAGAVNSPLHF.

CDR3 region: CSASDSSYNEQFF. The CDR3 DNA is TGCAGTGCCAGCGACTCTTCCTACAATGAGCAGTTCTTC. The chain recombines TRBV20-1 with TRBJ2-1; the D is unclear. CDR3 length: 13 amino acids. Germline values: CDR1 DFQATT, CDR2 SNEGSKA (reference sequence). Trimming shortened V by 6 bases and J by 1 base, and 10 bases separated the two germline ends.

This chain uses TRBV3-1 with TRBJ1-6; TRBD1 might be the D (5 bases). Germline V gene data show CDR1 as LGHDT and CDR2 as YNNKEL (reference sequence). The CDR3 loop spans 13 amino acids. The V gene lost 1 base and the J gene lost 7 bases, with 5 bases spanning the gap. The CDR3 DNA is TGTGCCAGCAGCCAAGGGGGCAATTCACCCCTCCACTTT. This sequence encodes CASSQGGNSPLHF.

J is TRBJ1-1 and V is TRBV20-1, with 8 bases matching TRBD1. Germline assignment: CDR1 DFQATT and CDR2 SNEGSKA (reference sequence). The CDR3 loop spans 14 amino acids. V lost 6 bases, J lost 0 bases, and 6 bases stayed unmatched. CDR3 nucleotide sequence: TGCAGTGCCGACAGGGGCGACTTGAACACTGAAGCTTTCTTT. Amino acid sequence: CSADRGDLNTEAFF.

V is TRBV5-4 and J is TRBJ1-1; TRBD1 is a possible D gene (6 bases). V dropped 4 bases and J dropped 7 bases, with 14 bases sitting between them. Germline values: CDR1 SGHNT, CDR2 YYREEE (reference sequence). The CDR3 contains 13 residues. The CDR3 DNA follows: TGTGCCAGCAGCGTGGGGGCCACCTTTGAAGCTTTCTTT. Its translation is CASSVGATFEAFF.

CDR3 amino acids: CASSLAVAGHNEQFF. The CDR3 DNA reads as TGCGCCAGCAGCTTGGCGGTAGCGGGGCACAATGAGCAGTTCTTC. The genes are TRBV5-1 and TRBJ2-1, with TRBD2 matching over 8 bases. Germline assignment: CDR1 SGHRS and CDR2 YFSETQ. V trimming: 0 bases; J trimming: 5 bases; junction bases outside the gene matches: 4. The CDR3 is made up of 15 amino acids. The variable domain in full, completed from reference TRBV5-1 and TRBJ2-1, reads KAGVTQTPRYLIKTRGQQVTLSCSPISGHRSVSWYQQTPGQGLQFLFEYFSETQRNKGNFPGRFSGRQFSNSRSEMNVSTLELGDSALYLCASSLAVAGHNEQFFGPGTRLTVL.

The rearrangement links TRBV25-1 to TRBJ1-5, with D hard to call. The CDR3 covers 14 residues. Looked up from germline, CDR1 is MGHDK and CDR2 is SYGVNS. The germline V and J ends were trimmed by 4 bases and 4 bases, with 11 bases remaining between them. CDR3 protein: CASSALPGNQPQHF. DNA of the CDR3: TGTGCCAGCAGTGCCCTCCCGGGGAATCAGCCCCAGCATTTT.

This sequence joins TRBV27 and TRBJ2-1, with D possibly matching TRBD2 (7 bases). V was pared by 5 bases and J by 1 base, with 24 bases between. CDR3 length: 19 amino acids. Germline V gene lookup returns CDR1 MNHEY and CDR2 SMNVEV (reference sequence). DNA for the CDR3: TGTGCCAGCAGTCCTTCCCCTTTCCTCGGGGGGCCGTCCTACAATGAGCAGTTCTTC. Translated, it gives CASSPSPFLGGPSYNEQFF.

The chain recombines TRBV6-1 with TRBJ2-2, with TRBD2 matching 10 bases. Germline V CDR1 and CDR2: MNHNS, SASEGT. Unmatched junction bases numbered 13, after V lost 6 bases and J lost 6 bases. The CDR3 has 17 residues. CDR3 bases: TGTGCCAGCAGCAGACCCGCTAGCGGGGGAAGTCCCGGGGAGCTGTTTTTT. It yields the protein CASSRPASGGSPGELFF.

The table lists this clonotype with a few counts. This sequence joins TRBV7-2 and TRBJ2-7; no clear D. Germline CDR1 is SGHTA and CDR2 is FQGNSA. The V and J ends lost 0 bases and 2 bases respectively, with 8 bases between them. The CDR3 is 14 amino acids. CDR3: CASSLAGRTYEQYF. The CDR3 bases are TGTGCCAGCAGCTTAGCTGGACGGACCTACGAGCAGTACTTC.